The 15 T cell receptor beta chains presented below share a single source sample, sequenced in a study of identical twins. TCRdb re-analysed the 5' RACE reads in MiXCR, keeping a single row per CDR3 protein. The profile covers around 1.7 million distinct CDR3 sequences, with less than 40% appearing a single time and around 0.3% taken by the ten largest. The sequencing input was cord blood. The receptors derive from a newborn girl in good health.

The chain combines TRBV27 with TRBJ2-3, with no clear D. Germline V gene sequence: CDR1 MNHEY, CDR2 SMNVEV (reference sequence). Trimming removed 6 bases from V and 2 bases from J, with 6 bases in between. The CDR3 length is 12 residues. CDR3 residues: CASRKHTDTQYF. The CDR3 DNA is TGTGCCAGCAGGAAGCACACAGATACGCAGTATTTT.

This clonotype was observed a single time. The V and J genes are TRBV28 and TRBJ2-5, with 7 bases aligning to TRBD2. Germline loops: CDR1 MDHEN, CDR2 SYDVKM. The CDR3 runs 12 residues. Trimming cost V 5 bases and J 14 bases; bases outside gene matches: 11. The CDR3 here is CASSPSLAPVYF. The CDR3 DNA reads TGTGCCAGCAGTCCCTCACTAGCGCCCGTCTACTTC.

The chain couples TRBV13 to TRBJ2-4; no reliable D call. The J call may be in error: the DNA end matches TRBJ2-7 better. CDR3 length: 12 residues. The germline V gene has CDR1 PRHDT and CDR2 FYEKMQ (reference sequence). The CDR3 DNA reads TGTGCCAGCAGCCTACAGTGGTACGAGCAGTACTTC. Residues: CASSLQWYEQYF.

This chain connects TRBV20-1 to TRBJ1-1; no reliable D call. The germline gives CDR1 DFQATT, CDR2 SNEGSKA (reference sequence). V was trimmed by 2 bases and J by 1 base, leaving 14 bases between them. CDR3 size: 15 residues. This CDR3 reads CSARLLMWENTEAFF. The CDR3 coding sequence is TGCAGTGCTAGACTCCTCATGTGGGAGAACACTGAAGCTTTCTTT.

This chain connects TRBV20-1 to TRBJ2-5; D is perhaps TRBD2 (5 bases). The J call could be wrong; TRBJ2-7 is a better fit for the DNA end. The CDR3 spans 13 residues. Germline V gene lookup returns CDR1 DFQATT and CDR2 SNEGSKA (reference sequence). The CDR3 protein is CSANGVFPYEQYF. CDR3 DNA sequence: TGCAGTGCTAACGGGGTCTTCCCCTACGAGCAGTACTTC.

The gene calls are TRBV12-3 or TRBV12-4 and TRBJ2-6; D may be TRBD2 (5 bases). The length of the CDR3 is 14 residues. The V end lost 7 bases, the J end lost 2 bases, and 9 bases lay between the germline ends. CDR3 nucleotide sequence: TGTGCCAGCACTCCCGGGGCTGGGGCCAACGTCCTGACTTTC. Residues: CASTPGAGANVLTF.

CDR3: CSVGGTEWNTEAFF. The CDR3 nucleotides read TGCAGCGTTGGCGGGACAGAATGGAACACTGAAGCTTTCTTT. This rearrangement joins TRBV29-1 to TRBJ1-1; 7 nucleotides line up with TRBD1. CDR1 is SQVTM, CDR2 ANQGSEA, per germline. This CDR3 contains 14 residues. With V trimmed by 4 bases and J by 1 base, 6 bases remained unmatched.

This clonotype was recorded a few times. The V call is TRBV7-2, the J call TRBJ2-4; 11 nucleotides line up with TRBD2. Germline values: CDR1 SGHTA, CDR2 FQGNSA. The CDR3 runs to 17 residues. The junction had 4 bases not matched to a gene; V was cut back by 3 bases and J by 0 bases. The CDR3 sequence: CASSFGLAGLAKNIQYF. CDR3 DNA sequence: TGTGCCAGCAGCTTCGGACTAGCGGGTCTAGCCAAAAACATTCAGTACTTC.

The chain has TRBV7-6 and TRBJ2-1, with D hard to call. The CDR3 covers 15 residues. V was clipped by 1 base and J by 5 bases, with 12 bases between them. CDR1 is SGHVS, CDR2 FNYEAQ, per germline. In DNA form, the CDR3 reads TGTGCCAGCAGCTTAGTAGATGGAAGACACAATGAGCAGTTCTTC. This codes for CASSLVDGRHNEQFF. The entire variable domain, with the rest obtained from reference TRBV7-6 and TRBJ2-1, is as follows: GAGVSQSPRYKVTKRGQDVALRCDPISGHVSLYWYRQALGQGPEFLTYFNYEAQQDKSGLPNDRFSAERPEGSISTLTIQRTEQRDSAMYRCASSLVDGRHNEQFFGPGTRLTVL.

This rearrangement joins TRBV20-1 to TRBJ2-3; TRBD2 aligns across 9 bases. The germline V gene has CDR1 DFQATT and CDR2 SNEGSKA (reference sequence). Germline trimming cut 3 bases from V and 0 bases from J; bases unmatched to any gene: 7. This CDR3 contains 16 residues. The CDR3 DNA is TGCAGTGCTAGTCAACTAGCGGGCCTTAGCACAGATACGCAGTATTTT. It is translated as CSASQLAGLSTDTQYF.

This clonotype was seen at least ten times. The V call is TRBV27, the J call TRBJ2-5; D is perhaps TRBD1 (6 bases). Between the trimmed V and J ends, which lost 7 bases and 2 bases, there was a span of 23 bases. From germline, CDR1 is MNHEY and CDR2 SMNVEV (reference sequence). The CDR3 loop spans 17 amino acids. CDR3 nucleotide sequence: TGTGCCAGCAAGGTTCGGTATTTGAGGGGGTCGCAAGAGACCCAGTACTTC. Protein product: CASKVRYLRGSQETQYF.

The V call is TRBV5-6, the J call TRBJ1-2, with D unresolved. This CDR3 region has 15 residues. Germline V gene lookup returns CDR1 SGHDT and CDR2 YYEEEE. V lost 1 base to trimming and J lost 1 base, with 11 bases between them. In nucleotides, the CDR3 is TGTGCCAGCAGCTTGCTCCAGCCACTTAACTATGGCTACACCTTC. Translation: CASSLLQPLNYGYTF.

This chain joins TRBV29-1 and TRBJ1-2, with D possibly being TRBD1 (5 bases). CDR1 and CDR2 from the germline V gene are SQVTM and ANQGSEA. With 8 bases removed from V and 8 bases from J, the gap between germline ends came to 21 bases. The CDR3 totals 13 residues. The CDR3 sequence is CSPPGQGIGGYTF. The CDR3 DNA sequence: TGCAGCCCCCCAGGGCAGGGAATAGGAGGCTACACCTTC.

V usage is TRBV20-1 and J usage is TRBJ2-7; D uncertain. This CDR3 region has 12 residues. V lost 3 bases, J lost 4 bases, and 10 bases lay in between. CDR1 and CDR2 (germline): DFQATT, SNEGSKA (reference sequence). The CDR3 nucleotides are TGCAGTGCTAGTCCCCGGCTTTACGAGCAGTACTTC. It translates to CSASPRLYEQYF.

The V call is TRBV2, the J call TRBJ2-7; a possible D gene is TRBD1 (6 bases). Germline V gene sequence: CDR1 SNHLY, CDR2 FYNNEI. V was shortened by 7 bases and J by 0 bases, with 13 bases between the two germline ends. This CDR3 region has 14 residues. This CDR3 is CASKNRESSYEQYF. For the CDR3, the DNA is TGTGCCAGCAAAAACAGGGAGAGCTCCTACGAGCAGTACTTC.